These T cell receptor beta chains were read from a single sample in a study of blood T cells in healthy people across ages. TCRdb recomputed calls from the 5' RACE reads with MiXCR, one row per CDR3 protein. The data show roughly 1,800,000 distinct CDR3 sequences, less than 50% seen once. The sequenced material came from blood. The receptors derive from a woman aged 35 to 49 in good health. The conserved cysteine and the conserved F or W are not part of the CDR3 here.

v_gene | CDR3aa
TRBV7-9 | ASTSGGGQGEQY
TRBV10-3 | AISDRGRADQPQH
TRBV20-1 | SATGEGFT
TRBV27 | ASSTPGLASSGQF
TRBV6-2/TRBV6-3 | ASSPVPPSGFGNEQF
TRBV11-1 | ASSLPRGANEQY
TRBV6-2/TRBV6-3 | ASSYAGQGYYGYT
TRBV20-1 | SARVTGVTVPTQY
TRBV18 | ASSPAGTYYNSPLH
TRBV11-2 | ASSLGGTGVRYEQY
TRBV13 | ASSHRPAYNEQF
TRBV14 | ASNQGGGPLFPVYEQY
TRBV6-5 | ASSHTVDEQY
TRBV12-3/TRBV12-4 | ASSGTTYGYT
TRBV9 | ASSPHLLAADYGYT
TRBV4-3 | ASSQVTEREQY
TRBV12-3/TRBV12-4 | ASSQGQHTEAF
TRBV18 | ASSPGQVGYTIY
TRBV5-5 | ASSWDRNQPQH
TRBV24-1 | ATAGSYNEQF
TRBV4-3 | ASGQDVGTGRETQY
TRBV24-1 | ATSHSVADEQY
TRBV20-1 | SVAGGIPSYEQY
TRBV15 | ATSKDRGRTYEQY
TRBV7-2 | ASGLAGGPKNTDTQY
TRBV5-1 | ASSLSLTSGSYNEQF
TRBV7-9 | ASSLAQGSEEQF
TRBV6-2/TRBV6-3 | ASRTLGANVLT
TRBV20-1 | SAIAYEQY
TRBV6-2/TRBV6-3 | ASSPGQVSRTQY
TRBV7-3 | ASSLTGTRTADEQF
TRBV20-1 | SARVAVNYGYT
TRBV7-2 | ASSFRTGKADTQY
TRBV7-2 | ASSLRARIAGALTDTQY
TRBV24-1 | ATSDWAGQDTQY
TRBV7-9 | ASSSGQGAYEQF
TRBV24-1 | ATATGTSQY
TRBV13 | ASSLWAGVSGANVLT
TRBV9 | ASSVGTSGGTKNIQY
TRBV6-5 | ASSYSWQDHLGSYT
TRBV9 | ASSVAGGPNYGYT
TRBV25-1 | ASSGGQGGYEQY
TRBV27 | ASSLSTGNNQPQH
TRBV7-2 | ASSLEVALYNEQF
TRBV27 | ASSLLTGPNEKLF
TRBV6-2/TRBV6-3 | ASLVSGTGADEQY
TRBV5-6 | ASSLLLAVGTDTQY
TRBV19 | ASREWGADNERF
TRBV7-8 | ASSLDGVAYGYT
TRBV4-3 | ASSQELTGGYT
TRBV7-9 | ASSYTSGGRADTQY
TRBV5-1 | ASSAGQALGGYT
TRBV7-8 | ASSFNREKLF
TRBV6-1 | ASRPDLGGYNEQF
TRBV12-3/TRBV12-4 | ASTLGSGGETQY
TRBV5-1 | ASSSRTGTNYGYT
TRBV7-2 | ASSPTQGQGAVEQY
TRBV12-3/TRBV12-4 | ASSFGTLEAF
TRBV4-1 | ASGKAGVSYNEQF
TRBV6-5 | ASSHGLFGETQY